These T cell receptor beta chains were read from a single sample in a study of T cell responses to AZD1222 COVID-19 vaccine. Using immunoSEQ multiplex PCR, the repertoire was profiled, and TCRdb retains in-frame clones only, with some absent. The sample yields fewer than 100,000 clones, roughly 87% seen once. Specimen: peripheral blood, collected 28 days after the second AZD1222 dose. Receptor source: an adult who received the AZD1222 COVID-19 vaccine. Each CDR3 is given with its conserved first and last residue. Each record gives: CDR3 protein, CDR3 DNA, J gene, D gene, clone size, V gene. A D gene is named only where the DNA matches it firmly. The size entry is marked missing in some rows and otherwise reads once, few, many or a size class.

CDR3 protein: CASSPGGHEQFF
CDR3 DNA: TGTGCCAGCTCGCCAGGAGGCCATGAGCAGTTCTTC
J gene: TRBJ2-1
D gene: NA
clone size: NA
V gene: TRBV18

CDR3 protein: CASSQGTRPYEQYF
CDR3 DNA: TGTGCCAGCAGCCAGGGAACTAGACCCTACGAGCAGTACTTC
J gene: TRBJ2-7
D gene: NA
clone size: NA
V gene: TRBV3-1/TRBV3-2

CDR3 protein: CASSPRQGGDYGYTF
CDR3 DNA: TGTGCCAGCTCACCACGACAGGGGGGGGACTATGGCTACACCTTC
J gene: TRBJ1-2
D gene: TRBD1
clone size: NA
V gene: TRBV18

CDR3 protein: CASSLVSLAEETQYF
CDR3 DNA: TGTGCCAGCAGCTTAGTAAGTCTAGCGGAAGAGACCCAGTACTTC
J gene: TRBJ2-5
D gene: TRBD2
clone size: NA
V gene: TRBV11-2

CDR3 protein: CASSSRQGTNEQYF
CDR3 DNA: TGTGCCAGCAGCTCCCGACAGGGAACAAACGAGCAGTACTTC
J gene: TRBJ2-7
D gene: TRBD1
clone size: NA
V gene: TRBV5-4

CDR3 protein: CASSRDAYNEQFF
CDR3 DNA: TGTGCCAGCAGCCGAGACGCGTACAATGAGCAGTTCTTC
J gene: TRBJ2-1
D gene: NA
clone size: NA
V gene: TRBV11-3

CDR3 protein: CSVEGLGVSEQYF
CDR3 DNA: TGCAGCGTTGAGGGACTAGGAGTAAGTGAGCAGTACTTC
J gene: TRBJ2-7
D gene: TRBD2
clone size: NA
V gene: TRBV29-1

CDR3 protein: CASSYSLLAVEQYF
CDR3 DNA: TGTGCCAGCAGTTACTCACTACTAGCGGTCGAGCAGTACTTC
J gene: TRBJ2-7
D gene: TRBD2
clone size: NA
V gene: TRBV6-2/TRBV6-3

CDR3 protein: CASSVGQGAEAFF
CDR3 DNA: TGTGCCAGCAGCGTCGGACAGGGGGCGGAAGCTTTCTTT
J gene: TRBJ1-1
D gene: TRBD1
clone size: few
V gene: TRBV7-3

CDR3 protein: CASLGQEVREQYF
CDR3 DNA: TGTGCCAGTCTCGGACAGGAGGTCCGCGAGCAGTACTTC
J gene: TRBJ2-7
D gene: TRBD1
clone size: NA
V gene: TRBV6-5

CDR3 protein: CASRLAVSSYEQYF
CDR3 DNA: TGTGCCAGCAGGTTAGCGGTGAGCTCCTACGAGCAGTACTTC
J gene: TRBJ2-7
D gene: NA
clone size: NA
V gene: TRBV7-2

CDR3 protein: CASSFAFRGPLHF
CDR3 DNA: TGTGCCAGTAGCTTCGCCTTTCGGGGGCCCCTCCACTTT
J gene: TRBJ1-6
D gene: NA
clone size: NA
V gene: TRBV19

CDR3 protein: CASTPGGGGYTF
CDR3 DNA: TGTGCCAGCACCCCAGGGGGTGGCGGCTACACCTTC
J gene: TRBJ1-2
D gene: TRBD1
clone size: NA
V gene: TRBV3-1/TRBV3-2

CDR3 protein: CASSIVGTSGSSYEQYF
CDR3 DNA: TGTGCCAGTAGTATAGTTGGGACTAGCGGGAGCTCCTACGAGCAGTACTTC
J gene: TRBJ2-7
D gene: TRBD2
clone size: few
V gene: TRBV19

CDR3 protein: CASSLGQETQYF
CDR3 DNA: TGTGCCAGCTCACTGGGCCAAGAGACCCAGTACTTC
J gene: TRBJ2-5
D gene: NA
clone size: NA
V gene: TRBV18

CDR3 protein: CASRAADRMNTGELFF
CDR3 DNA: TGTGCCAGCAGAGCTGCGGACAGGATGAACACCGGGGAGCTGTTTTTT
J gene: TRBJ2-2
D gene: TRBD1
clone size: NA
V gene: TRBV2

CDR3 protein: CASSLGREQFF
CDR3 DNA: TGTGCCAGCAGTTTGGGCCGAGAGCAGTTCTTC
J gene: TRBJ2-1
D gene: NA
clone size: NA
V gene: TRBV12-3/TRBV12-4

CDR3 protein: CASSSRTEASEKLFF
CDR3 DNA: TGTGCCAGCAGTTCGAGGACAGAAGCTTCCGAAAAACTGTTTTTT
J gene: TRBJ1-4
D gene: NA
clone size: once
V gene: TRBV6-2/TRBV6-3

CDR3 protein: CASRTNYGYTF
CDR3 DNA: TGTGCCAGCAGGACCAACTATGGCTACACCTTC
J gene: TRBJ1-2
D gene: NA
clone size: NA
V gene: TRBV7-9

CDR3 protein: CASSATGQTEAFF
CDR3 DNA: TGTGCCAGCTCAGCGACAGGACAGACTGAAGCTTTCTTT
J gene: TRBJ1-1
D gene: NA
clone size: NA
V gene: TRBV18

CDR3 protein: CASSLVPGDNEQFF
CDR3 DNA: TGTGCCAGCAGCTTAGTGCCAGGAGACAATGAGCAGTTCTTC
J gene: TRBJ2-1
D gene: NA
clone size: NA
V gene: TRBV11-2

CDR3 protein: CASRTGTGGDGYTF
CDR3 DNA: TGTGCCAGCAGGACCGGGACAGGGGGTGATGGCTACACCTTC
J gene: TRBJ1-2
D gene: TRBD1
clone size: once
V gene: TRBV5-6

CDR3 protein: CASSNSGTGGYGYTF
CDR3 DNA: TGTGCCAGCAGTAACTCCGGGACAGGGGGCTATGGCTACACCTTC
J gene: TRBJ1-2
D gene: TRBD1
clone size: NA
V gene: TRBV6-2/TRBV6-3

CDR3 protein: CASSPGPARGDTDTQYF
CDR3 DNA: TGCGCCAGCAGCCCTGGCCCTGCCCGGGGAGACACAGATACGCAGTATTTT
J gene: TRBJ2-3
D gene: NA
clone size: NA
V gene: TRBV5-1

CDR3 protein: CASSLAGQGSYEQYF
CDR3 DNA: TGTGCCAGCTCACTTGCTGGACAGGGCTCCTACGAGCAGTACTTC
J gene: TRBJ2-7
D gene: TRBD1
clone size: NA
V gene: TRBV18

CDR3 protein: CASSLRGQPYEQYF
CDR3 DNA: TGTGCCAGCAGTTTAAGAGGGCAACCCTACGAGCAGTACTTC
J gene: TRBJ2-7
D gene: NA
clone size: NA
V gene: TRBV27

CDR3 protein: CASSQAGPLASNQPQHF
CDR3 DNA: TGCGCCAGCAGCCAAGCGGGGCCCCTGGCGAGCAATCAGCCCCAGCATTTT
J gene: TRBJ1-5
D gene: NA
clone size: NA
V gene: TRBV4-1

CDR3 protein: CASSFSVGTTEAFF
CDR3 DNA: TGTGCCAGCAGTTTTAGCGTAGGGACCACTGAAGCTTTCTTT
J gene: TRBJ1-1
D gene: NA
clone size: NA
V gene: TRBV27

CDR3 protein: CASTPGQGEEQYF
CDR3 DNA: TGTGCCAGCACCCCGGGACAGGGGGAAGAGCAGTACTTC
J gene: TRBJ2-7
D gene: TRBD1
clone size: NA
V gene: TRBV7-9

CDR3 protein: CASSSQGTSRDGYTF
CDR3 DNA: TGTGCCAGCAGCTCCCAGGGGACAAGTAGGGATGGCTACACCTTC
J gene: TRBJ1-2
D gene: NA
clone size: once
V gene: TRBV7-2

CDR3 protein: CASSFSYEQYF
CDR3 DNA: TGTGCCAGCAGCTTCTCCTACGAGCAGTACTTC
J gene: TRBJ2-7
D gene: NA
clone size: once
V gene: TRBV7-9

CDR3 protein: CASSSSPLGLLETQYF
CDR3 DNA: TGTGCCAGCAGCTCAAGCCCCTTGGGACTTTTAGAGACCCAGTACTTC
J gene: TRBJ2-5
D gene: NA
clone size: NA
V gene: TRBV7-2

CDR3 protein: CASSPTGAEGYTF
CDR3 DNA: TGTGCCAGCAGCCCGACAGGGGCTGAGGGCTACACCTTC
J gene: TRBJ1-2
D gene: TRBD1
clone size: NA
V gene: TRBV6-6

CDR3 protein: CASSESPQSSYNEQFF
CDR3 DNA: TGCGCCAGCAGTGAGTCACCCCAGAGTTCCTACAATGAGCAGTTCTTC
J gene: TRBJ2-1
D gene: NA
clone size: NA
V gene: TRBV10-1

CDR3 protein: CASLNAFHSYNEQFF
CDR3 DNA: TGTGCCAGCCTTAACGCCTTCCACTCCTACAATGAGCAGTTCTTC
J gene: TRBJ2-1
D gene: NA
clone size: few
V gene: TRBV5-6

CDR3 protein: CASSEGLAGYEQYF
CDR3 DNA: TGTGCCAGCAGCGAGGGACTAGCGGGGTACGAGCAGTACTTC
J gene: TRBJ2-7
D gene: TRBD2
clone size: NA
V gene: TRBV9

CDR3 protein: CASSLTGRTDTQYF
CDR3 DNA: TGTGCCAGCAGTTTGACTGGGAGGACAGATACGCAGTATTTT
J gene: TRBJ2-3
D gene: NA
clone size: once
V gene: TRBV6-6

CDR3 protein: CASSVFGETQYF
CDR3 DNA: TGTGCCAGCAGCGTATTCGGAGAGACCCAGTACTTC
J gene: TRBJ2-5
D gene: NA
clone size: NA
V gene: TRBV9

CDR3 protein: CASTRGGGYNEQFF
CDR3 DNA: TGTGCCAGCACCCGGGGCGGAGGGTACAATGAGCAGTTCTTC
J gene: TRBJ2-1
D gene: NA
clone size: NA
V gene: TRBV7-2

CDR3 protein: CASSTHSNTEAFF
CDR3 DNA: TGTGCCAGCAGCACACACTCGAACACTGAAGCTTTCTTT
J gene: TRBJ1-1
D gene: NA
clone size: NA
V gene: TRBV3-1/TRBV3-2

CDR3 protein: CASSMGREYGYTF
CDR3 DNA: TGTGCCAGCTCCATGGGGAGGGAGTATGGCTACACCTTC
J gene: TRBJ1-2
D gene: NA
clone size: NA
V gene: TRBV18

CDR3 protein: CASSPGGSGGMDQFF
CDR3 DNA: TGTGCCAGCAGCCCCGGCGGGAGCGGGGGGATGGATCAGTTCTTC
J gene: TRBJ2-1
D gene: TRBD2
clone size: NA
V gene: TRBV11-1

CDR3 protein: CASSFGQGAGIQYF
CDR3 DNA: TGTGCCAGCAGCTTCGGACAGGGGGCTGGCATTCAGTACTTC
J gene: TRBJ2-4
D gene: TRBD1
clone size: once
V gene: TRBV7-9

CDR3 protein: CASSLGGTQNEQFF
CDR3 DNA: TGCGCCAGCAGCTTGGGGGGGACTCAAAATGAGCAGTTCTTC
J gene: TRBJ2-1
D gene: NA
clone size: once
V gene: TRBV5-1

CDR3 protein: CASSYQDTEAFF
CDR3 DNA: TGTGCCAGCAGTTACCAGGACACTGAAGCTTTCTTT
J gene: TRBJ1-1
D gene: NA
clone size: NA
V gene: TRBV6-2/TRBV6-3

CDR3 protein: CASTPPDTNYNSPLHF
CDR3 DNA: TGTGCCAGCACCCCTCCGGACACTAACTATAATTCACCCCTCCACTTT
J gene: TRBJ1-6
D gene: NA
clone size: NA
V gene: TRBV28

CDR3 protein: CASSLRNRGGTLNTYEQYF
CDR3 DNA: TGTGCCAGCAGCTTACGGAACCGGGGGGGCACCCTTAATACATACGAGCAGTACTTC
J gene: TRBJ2-7
D gene: TRBD2
clone size: NA
V gene: TRBV11-2

CDR3 protein: CASSQEENYGYTF
CDR3 DNA: TGTGCCAGCAGCCAAGAGGAGAACTATGGCTACACCTTC
J gene: TRBJ1-2
D gene: NA
clone size: NA
V gene: TRBV14

CDR3 protein: CASSQDRRGGYTF
CDR3 DNA: TGCGCCAGCAGCCAGGACAGGAGGGGCGGCTACACCTTC
J gene: TRBJ1-2
D gene: TRBD1
clone size: few
V gene: TRBV5-1

CDR3 protein: CATVDRWQAGQPQHF
CDR3 DNA: TGTGCCACCGTTGACAGGTGGCAGGCAGGGCAGCCCCAGCATTTT
J gene: TRBJ1-5
D gene: NA
clone size: once
V gene: TRBV10-3